The 18 T cell receptor beta chains given below trace back to one sample, sequenced in a study of beta chain features in type 1 diabetes. All of the isolated RNA was reverse transcribed, so expressed TCRB transcripts were sequenced. Clones were sequenced by immunoSEQ multiplex PCR, and TCRdb holds only the in-frame ones, with some missing. In the table there are about 140,000 clones, about 7% of which are singletons. Source material: central memory CD4+ T cells from blood. These receptors were collected from a woman in her twenties or thirties in good health.

The chain carries TRBV5-4 and TRBJ1-2; unclear D gene. The V end lost 2 bases, the J end lost 1 base, and 3 bases lay between the germline ends. This CDR3 is built from 12 residues. The germline CDR1 and CDR2 sequences are SGHNT and YYREEE (reference sequence). The CDR3 DNA sequence: TGTGCCAGCAGCTTTAGTAACTATGGCTACACCTTC. It is translated as CASSFSNYGYTF.

This clone was observed a few times. The V call is TRBV11-3, the J call TRBJ2-3, with TRBD2 matching over 7 bases. With V trimmed by 5 bases and J by 0 bases, 8 bases remained unmatched. This CDR3 has 16 residues. Germline V gene sequence: CDR1 SGHNT, CDR2 YENEEA. The CDR3 loop reads CASSPLNSGSTDTQYF. The CDR3 DNA follows: TGTGCCAGCAGCCCTCTTAATAGCGGGAGCACAGATACGCAGTATTTT.

CDR3 protein: CASSSSGSADTQYF. In DNA form, the CDR3 reads TGTGCCAGCAGCTCGAGTGGTAGCGCAGATACGCAGTATTTT. The V gene is TRBV7-2, the J gene TRBJ2-3, with a weak D call TRBD2 (5 bases). The CDR3 has 14 amino acids. Trimming left V 4 bases short and J 4 bases short, with 12 bases between. The germline V gene encodes CDR1 SGHTA and CDR2 FQGNSA. Looking up the rest from reference TRBV7-2 and TRBJ2-3 gives the full variable domain: GAGVSQSPSNKVTEKGKDVELRCDPISGHTALYWYRQSLGQGLEFLIYFQGNSAPDKSGLPSDRFSAERTGGSVSTLTIQRTQQEDSAVYLCASSSSGSADTQYFGPGTRLTVL.

The table lists this clone with a few counts. The chain carries TRBV28 and TRBJ2-7; TRBD2 might be the D (5 bases). Germline V lookup: CDR1 MDHEN, CDR2 SYDVKM. The CDR3 spans 14 residues. The germline V and J ends were trimmed by 7 bases and 2 bases, with 15 bases remaining between them. The CDR3 DNA reads as TGTGCCAGCACAGGAGGAGACGGAGCCTACGAGCAGTACTTC. Translating it yields CASTGGDGAYEQYF.

This clone showed up just a few times. J is TRBJ2-7 and V is TRBV7-9; 9 bases are a match to TRBD2. The ends lost 3 bases at V and 0 bases at J; junction bases unmatched: 3. CDR1 SEHNR and CDR2 FQNEAQ come from the germline V gene (reference sequence). The CDR3 length is 15 residues. CDR3 bases: TGTGCCAGCAGCTTCGATAGCGGGAGCTCCTACGAGCAGTACTTC. Translated, it gives CASSFDSGSSYEQYF.

The chain recombines TRBV7-9 with TRBJ2-7; 10 bases agree with TRBD1. The CDR3 covers 14 residues. Germline V lookup: CDR1 SEHNR, CDR2 FQNEAQ (reference sequence). V gave up 5 bases and J gave up 6 bases; unmatched junction bases: 7. The CDR3 sequence: CASSRDRGLGEQYF. CDR3 sequence (DNA): TGTGCCAGCAGCCGCGACAGGGGGCTTGGCGAGCAGTACTTC.

The chain links TRBV7-2 to TRBJ2-7; 12 nucleotides agree with TRBD1. There are 14 residues in the CDR3. CDR1 is SGHTA, CDR2 FQGNSA, per germline. Trimming removed 5 bases from V and 6 bases from J; junction bases left unmatched: 5. CDR3 loop: CASSGGQGASEQYF. CDR3 coding DNA: TGTGCCAGCAGCGGGGGACAGGGGGCCTCCGAGCAGTACTTC.

This clone was seen more than once but under ten times. The J gene is TRBJ1-4, the V gene TRBV27; D is unresolved. Germline CDR1 MNHEY, CDR2 SMNVEV (reference sequence). V was pared by 0 bases and J by 6 bases, with 8 bases between. The CDR3 extends over 14 amino acids. The CDR3 region has the DNA TGTGCCAGCAGTTTATCGAGGCTAGATGAAAAACTGTTTTTT. Protein product: CASSLSRLDEKLFF.

This clone was detected many times. The V and J genes are TRBV7-9 and TRBJ1-5; D not certain. This CDR3 has 16 amino acids. Germline loops: CDR1 SEHNR, CDR2 FQNEAQ (reference sequence). Trimming took off 5 bases at V and 2 bases at J, with 16 bases between the two ends. The CDR3 loop is CASSPFRGVGNQPQHF. The DNA of the CDR3 is TGTGCCAGCAGCCCGTTCCGGGGTGTCGGCAATCAGCCCCAGCATTTT.

This clone was detected only a few times. The chain uses TRBV7-8 and TRBJ2-7; TRBD2 might be the D (5 bases). Trimming stripped 0 bases from V and 6 bases from J, with 9 bases between. This CDR3 contains 13 residues. Germline lookup yields CDR1 SGHVS and CDR2 FQNEAQ. CDR3 in DNA: TGTGCCAGCAGCTTAGCGGGAGTGGGCGAGCAGTACTTC. This sequence encodes CASSLAGVGEQYF. The whole variable domain, remainder taken from reference TRBV7-8 and TRBJ2-7, is GAGVSQSPRYKVAKRGQDVALRCDPISGHVSLFWYQQALGQGPEFLTYFQNEAQLDKSGLPSDRFFAERPEGSVSTLKIQRTQQEDSAVYLCASSLAGVGEQYFGPGTRLTVT.

The chain joins TRBV7-3 to TRBJ2-1; 8 bases are shared with TRBD2. The germline V gene has CDR1 SGHTA and CDR2 FQGTGA. CDR3 length equals 20 residues. V shed 1 base and J 4 bases; nucleotides not matched to a gene: 18. CDR3 DNA: TGTGCCAGCAGCTTAATGGCCACTAGCAGTTGGCGGGAGGCTTACAATGAGCAGTTCTTC. Translating it yields CASSLMATSSWREAYNEQFF.

V and J are TRBV6-1 and TRBJ2-1; 9 positions agree with TRBD2. The CDR3 loop spans 14 amino acids. CDR1 is MNHNS and CDR2 is SASEGT in the germline V gene. The V gene end was trimmed by 7 bases and the J gene end by 4 bases; junction bases not matched to a gene: 5. The CDR3 protein is CASNRAGGYNEQFF. The DNA for the CDR3 is TGTGCCAGCAACAGAGCGGGAGGATACAATGAGCAGTTCTTC.

The gene calls are TRBV7-2 and TRBJ2-3, with TRBD2 identical over 7 bases. V lost 2 bases and J lost 0; bases outside the gene matches: 11. Germline V gene sequence: CDR1 SGHTA, CDR2 FQGNSA. The CDR3 has 18 amino acids. The CDR3 sequence is CASSLRGGKRDSTDTQYF. The CDR3, as DNA: TGTGCCAGCAGCTTACGCGGCGGGAAGCGGGATAGCACAGATACGCAGTATTTT.

This chain uses TRBV5-5 with TRBJ2-1, with TRBD2 matching over 7 bases. The CDR3 runs to 15 residues. Germline lookup yields CDR1 SGHKS and CDR2 YYEKEE (reference sequence). J gave up 6 bases and V 2 bases, and 8 bases lay outside the gene matches. The CDR3, as DNA: TGTGCCAGCAGCTTTGGACTAGTAGGGTCCAATGAGCAGTTCTTC. Amino acids: CASSFGLVGSNEQFF.

The chain recombines TRBV6-5 with TRBJ2-7; 8 bases agree with TRBD1. Germline V gene sequence: CDR1 MNHEY, CDR2 SVGAGI. The CDR3 is 15 residues long. V lost 6 bases to trimming and J lost 1 base; unmatched junction nucleotides: 8. The CDR3 bases are TGTGCCAGCAGATCCCCAGGGGGCGCTTCCTACGAGCAGTACTTC. Amino acids: CASRSPGGASYEQYF.

The genes are TRBV6-4 and TRBJ2-1; 8 nucleotides match TRBD1. V was pared by 3 bases and J by 1 base, with 2 bases of the junction left unmatched. This CDR3 spans 15 amino acids. Germline V gives CDR1 MRHNA, CDR2 SNTAGT. DNA of the CDR3: TGTGCCAGCAGTGAAGGACAGGGTTCCTACAATGAGCAGTTCTTC. Its protein is CASSEGQGSYNEQFF.

This clone showed up just a few times. The chain uses TRBV10-2 and TRBJ2-5, with TRBD2 identical over 7 bases. The V segment lost 2 bases and the J segment 6 bases; nucleotides outside the gene matches: 6. This CDR3 has 14 amino acids. CDR1 WSHSY and CDR2 SAAADI come from the germline V gene. CDR3 bases: TGCGCCAGCAGTGAGGCGGCACTAGCGAAGACCCAGTACTTC. Its protein product is CASSEAALAKTQYF.

The sample holds a few counts of this clone. The chain has TRBV28 and TRBJ2-3; the D gene is possibly TRBD2 (6 bases). CDR1 and CDR2 (germline): MDHEN, SYDVKM. V lost 7 bases and J lost 5, with 19 bases in between. The length of the CDR3 is 15 residues. The CDR3 reads CASNSGGRPGDTQYF. The CDR3 nucleotides are TGTGCCAGCAATTCCGGAGGGCGGCCGGGAGATACGCAGTATTTT.